The next 9 T cell receptor beta chains were all read from a single sample in a study of blood T cells in healthy people across ages. Primers used in a second PCR of roughly 6 to 12 cycles were a sample-barcoded 5' primer and a J-beta primer mix. Via MiXCR, TCRdb re-called the 5' RACE reads, giving one row per CDR3 protein. There are some 760,000 distinct CDR3 sequences in the sample; about 25% occur only once, and more than 3% lies in the top ten. In addition, the sample was reused for a study of T cells of mothers and their children.

Sequencing input: blood. These receptors all come from a boy between 5 and 17 years old in good health.

The chain has TRBV20-1 and TRBJ2-7; perhaps TRBD2 as D (6 bases). The CDR3 extends over 15 amino acids. CDR1 and CDR2 from the germline V gene are DFQATT and SNEGSKA (reference sequence). The V end lost 0 bases, the J end lost 3 bases, and 15 bases lay between the germline ends. CDR3 sequence reads: CSARDGPGVFYEQYF. The CDR3, as DNA: TGCAGTGCTAGAGATGGACCGGGAGTGTTCTACGAGCAGTACTTC.

The chain uses TRBV4-1 and TRBJ2-5; 7 bases match TRBD2. The CDR3 runs 16 residues. Germline V gene lookup returns CDR1 MGHRA and CDR2 YSYEKL. The J segment lost 3 bases and the V segment lost 1 base, leaving 8 bases of the junction unmatched. CDR3: CASSQGDGGVKETQYF. CDR3 coding DNA: TGCGCCAGCAGCCAAGGGGATGGGGGGGTGAAAGAGACCCAGTACTTC.

The chain employs TRBV7-2 and TRBJ2-5; TRBD2 matches 10 bases. The DNA end is a closer match to TRBJ2-1, so the J assignment may be wrong. The CDR3 runs 15 residues. Germline V lookup: CDR1 SGHTA, CDR2 FQGNSA. CDR3 in amino acids: CASSRSGGALHEQFF. CDR3 DNA: TGTGCCAGCAGCCGGAGCGGGGGGGCATTACATGAGCAGTTCTTC.

V and J are TRBV4-1 and TRBJ2-7; TRBD1 might be the D (6 bases). The germline V and J ends were trimmed by 2 bases and 2 bases, with 10 bases remaining between them. CDR1 and CDR2 from the germline V gene are MGHRA and YSYEKL. The CDR3 has 14 amino acids. In DNA, the CDR3 is TGCGCCAGCAGCCAAAAGCAGGGGCCCTACGAGCAGTACTTC. Its translation: CASSQKQGPYEQYF.

The J gene is TRBJ1-5, the V gene TRBV6-5; TRBD1 aligns across 9 bases. Germline CDR1 is MNHEY and CDR2 is SVGAGI. Trimming cost V 4 bases and J 4 bases; bases outside gene matches: 5. This CDR3 region has 15 residues. CDR3 nucleotide sequence: TGTGCCAGCAGTTCAACAGACAGGGGGAATCAGCCCCAGCATTTT. This encodes CASSSTDRGNQPQHF.

The gene calls are TRBV29-1 and TRBJ1-2, with D tentatively TRBD1 (6 bases). The CDR3 has 12 amino acids. In germline, CDR1 is SQVTM, CDR2 ANQGSEA. The CDR3 DNA sequence: TGCAGAGCCGGGGGCGCAGGCTATGGCTACACCTTC. This codes for CRAGGAGYGYTF.

This clonotype appeared a few times. V gene TRBV20-1 combines with J gene TRBJ2-1; 12 nucleotides agree with TRBD1. The end of the DNA fits TRBJ2-7 better, so the J call may be wrong. The CDR3 loop spans 14 amino acids. Germline assignment: CDR1 DFQATT and CDR2 SNEGSKA (reference sequence). DNA of the CDR3: TGCAGTGCTCCCGGGACAGGGGGCGTTTACGAGCAGTACTTC. Amino acids: CSAPGTGGVYEQYF.

This clonotype was seen only a few times. The chain uses TRBV27 and TRBJ1-5; a possible D gene is TRBD1 (5 bases). Germline CDR1 MNHEY, CDR2 SMNVEV (reference sequence). CDR3 length: 14 residues. The V and J ends lost 6 bases and 9 bases respectively, with 18 bases between them. CDR3 DNA sequence: TGTGCCAGCAGCTTAGGCGGGGGTCTAGCGCCCCAGCATTTT. Protein product: CASSLGGGLAPQHF.

The chain uses TRBV6-1 and TRBJ1-4; 8 nucleotides agree with TRBD1. This CDR3 spans 19 amino acids. Trimming took 1 base from V and 3 from J; bases not matched to a gene: 13. CDR1 MNHNS and CDR2 SASEGT come from the germline V gene. Here the CDR3 DNA reads TGTGCCAGCAGTGAAGTCTACAGGACAGGGTTTGTGGCTAATGAAAAACTGTTTTTT. This translates into CASSEVYRTGFVANEKLFF.